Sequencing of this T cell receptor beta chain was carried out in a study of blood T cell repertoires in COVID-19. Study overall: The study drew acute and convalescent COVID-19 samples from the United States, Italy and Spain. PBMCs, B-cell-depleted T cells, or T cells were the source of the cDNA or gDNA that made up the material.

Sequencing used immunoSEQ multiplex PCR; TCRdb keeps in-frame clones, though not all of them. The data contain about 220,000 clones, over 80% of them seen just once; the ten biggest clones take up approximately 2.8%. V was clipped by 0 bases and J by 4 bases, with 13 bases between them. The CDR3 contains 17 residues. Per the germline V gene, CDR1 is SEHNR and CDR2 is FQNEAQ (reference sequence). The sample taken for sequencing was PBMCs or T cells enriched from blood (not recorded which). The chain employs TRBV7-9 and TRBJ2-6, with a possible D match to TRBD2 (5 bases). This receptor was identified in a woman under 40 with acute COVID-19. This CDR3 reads CASSLARRVNGANVLTF. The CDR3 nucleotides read TGTGCCAGCAGCTTAGCGAGGCGGGTAAACGGGGCCAACGTCCTGACTTTC.